The 20 T cell receptor beta chains listed next were all sequenced from one sample in a study of blood T cell repertoires in COVID-19. The repertoire was sequenced with immunoSEQ multiplex PCR; TCRdb's copy has only in-frame clones and lacks some. The repertoire includes some 320,000 clones, around 87% of them detected once, and 7.8% sits in the top ten. Source material: peripheral blood. These receptors were obtained from a woman aged 50 to 60 who had recovered from COVID-19.

V is TRBV6-2 or TRBV6-3 and J is TRBJ2-7; the match to TRBD2 covers 7 bases. Germline V gives CDR1 MNHEY, CDR2 SVGEGT. This CDR3 is built from 13 residues. With V trimmed by 5 bases and J by 7 bases, 8 bases remained unmatched. The CDR3, as DNA: TGTGCCAGCAGTCCCACAGCAGCGGGGGAGCAGTACTTC. It is translated as CASSPTAAGEQYF.

The chain has TRBV5-4 and TRBJ2-1; 8 bases map to TRBD2. Trimming cost V 4 bases and J 7 bases; bases outside gene matches: 4. This CDR3 region has 13 residues. Per germline, CDR1 SGHNT and CDR2 YYREEE (reference sequence). The CDR3: CASSLPSGNEQFF. The CDR3 DNA sequence: TGTGCCAGCAGCCTCCCTAGCGGGAATGAGCAGTTCTTC.

The chain employs TRBV27 and TRBJ1-4; no reliable D call. CDR3 length equals 14 residues. Trimming removed 5 bases from V and 3 bases from J, with 10 bases in between. Germline CDR1 and CDR2: MNHEY and SMNVEV (reference sequence). The CDR3 region has the DNA TGTGCCAGCAGTCCAACCCCGGCTAATGAAAAACTGTTTTTT. This gives the protein CASSPTPANEKLFF.

The J gene is TRBJ2-7, the V gene TRBV6-5, with TRBD2 as a possible D gene (6 bases). The CDR3 length is 15 residues. The germline V gene has CDR1 MNHEY and CDR2 SVGAGI. The V and J ends lost 8 bases and 2 bases respectively, with 19 bases between them. The CDR3 DNA reads TGTGCCAGCGCCGTGGGTATGGCGGGAACCTACGAGCAGTACTTC. Its protein is CASAVGMAGTYEQYF.

This clone was detected a few times. The V and J genes are TRBV7-2 and TRBJ1-1; 7 nucleotides agree with TRBD1. The V gene's germline CDR1 is SGHTA and CDR2 FQGNSA. Trimming at V came to 5 bases and at J to 2 bases, leaving 11 bases not matched to a gene. This CDR3 has 16 amino acids. The CDR3 is CASSPLSGTVNTEAFF. CDR3 in DNA: TGTGCCAGCAGCCCCTTATCCGGGACAGTTAACACTGAAGCTTTCTTT.

This clone was picked up one time. CDR3 sequence (DNA): TGTGCCAGCAGCGTAAACTCCCTGTCTGGGGCCAACGTCCTGACTTTC. This sequence encodes CASSVNSLSGANVLTF. The chain joins TRBV9 to TRBJ2-6, with unresolved D. The V gene's germline CDR1 is SGDLS and CDR2 YYNGEE. This CDR3 has 16 residues. V was clipped by 1 base and J by 1 base, with 9 bases between them.

The chain joins TRBV7-2 to TRBJ1-1, with 8 bases fitting TRBD1. V lost 5 bases to trimming and J lost 3 bases; unmatched junction nucleotides: 11. The CDR3 runs 16 residues. CDR1 is SGHTA, CDR2 FQGNSA, per germline. CDR3 in amino acids: CASSPRQGRLDTEAFF. The CDR3 DNA is TGTGCCAGCAGCCCGAGACAGGGGCGGCTTGACACTGAAGCTTTCTTT.

This sequence joins TRBV14 and TRBJ1-5; 12 positions match TRBD1. The V gene end was trimmed by 0 bases and the J gene end by 4 bases; junction bases not matched to a gene: 7. The germline V gene encodes CDR1 SGHDN and CDR2 FVKESK. This CDR3 comprises 18 residues. The CDR3 DNA follows: TGTGCCAGCAGCCAAGATAGAGGGGACAGGGGGCGAAATCAGCCCCAGCATTTT. The encoded protein is CASSQDRGDRGRNQPQHF.

The chain recombines TRBV30 with TRBJ1-6; 10 bases map to TRBD1. Germline assignment: CDR1 GTSNPN and CDR2 SVGIG (reference sequence). This CDR3 is built from 16 residues. V lost 0 bases to trimming and J lost 6 bases; unmatched junction nucleotides: 5. The CDR3 coding sequence is TGTGCCTGGAGTGTGGGGACAGGGGATGGTAATTCACCCCTCCACTTT. It yields the protein CAWSVGTGDGNSPLHF.

The chain couples TRBV9 to TRBJ2-3; no definite D call. The CDR3 spans 15 residues. The germline V gene encodes CDR1 SGDLS and CDR2 YYNGEE. Trimming stripped 3 bases from V and 0 bases from J, with 11 bases between. Here the CDR3 reads CASSGRPTSTDTQYF. CDR3 sequence (DNA): TGTGCCAGCAGCGGGAGACCGACTAGCACAGATACGCAGTATTTT.

The rearrangement joins TRBV3-1 (or the pseudogene TRBV3-2) to TRBJ2-7; 7 bases are a match to TRBD1. Trimming removed 1 base from V and 4 bases from J; junction bases left unmatched: 7. CDR1 and CDR2 (germline): LGHDT, YNNKEL (reference sequence). This CDR3 has 15 amino acids. The CDR3 is CASSQGRTQGYEQYF. In nucleotides, the CDR3 is TGTGCCAGCAGCCAAGGTAGGACACAGGGGTACGAGCAGTACTTC.

J is TRBJ2-7 and V is TRBV27; the D gene is possibly TRBD2 (5 bases). CDR3 length equals 15 residues. CDR1 MNHEY and CDR2 SMNVEV come from the germline V gene (reference sequence). V lost 1 base and J lost 6, with 16 bases in between. The CDR3, as DNA: TGTGCCAGCAGTTTATTCCTAGCCCATGTATCCGAGCAGTACTTC. Protein sequence: CASSLFLAHVSEQYF.

This chain links TRBV11-2 with TRBJ2-1; possibly TRBD2 for D (6 bases). From germline, CDR1 is SGHAT and CDR2 FQNNGV. The CDR3 extends over 13 amino acids. Trimming took off 7 bases at V and 10 bases at J, with 17 bases between the two ends. DNA of the CDR3: TGTGCCAGCAACGTTCAATGGGCGGGAGAGCAGTTCTTC. Protein product: CASNVQWAGEQFF.

The genes are TRBV29-1 and TRBJ2-7, with D unclear. Germline CDR1 and CDR2: SQVTM and ANQGSEA. V shed 1 base and J shed 4 bases, with 5 bases lying between them. The CDR3 extends over 11 amino acids. The CDR3, as DNA: TGCAGCGTTGAAGGGAGTTACGAGCAGTACTTC. Its protein product is CSVEGSYEQYF.

This clone is a singleton in its sample. V usage is TRBV3-1 (or the pseudogene TRBV3-2) and J usage is TRBJ1-2; 10 nucleotides align to TRBD1. Germline CDR1 and CDR2: LGHDT and YNNKEL (reference sequence). This CDR3 region has 16 residues. J lost 4 bases, V lost 4 bases, and 9 bases had no gene match. The CDR3 region has the DNA TGTGCCAGCAGCCCTGGGACAGGGGAAACCAGCTATGGCTACACCTTC. Protein: CASSPGTGETSYGYTF.

This clone was counted at least ten times. The chain has TRBV3-1 (or the pseudogene TRBV3-2) and TRBJ2-7, with TRBD1 matching 12 bases. J lost 5 bases, V lost 4 bases, and 18 bases had no gene match. The CDR3 consists of 19 residues. Germline CDR1 and CDR2: LGHDT and YNNKEL (reference sequence). In DNA, the CDR3 is TGTGCCAGCAGCCTAAGAAGGGACAGGGGGCGTCTATCCCGCGACGAGCAGTACTTC. Translation gives CASSLRRDRGRLSRDEQYF.

The chain has TRBV12-3 or TRBV12-4 and TRBJ1-2; perhaps TRBD1 as D (5 bases). This CDR3 region has 12 residues. The V end lost 5 bases, the J end lost 4 bases, and 8 bases lay between the germline ends. CDR3 loop: CASSGGTYGYTF. The CDR3 DNA reads TGTGCCAGCAGTGGAGGGACCTATGGCTACACCTTC.

The genes are TRBV12-3 or TRBV12-4 and TRBJ2-7; no clear D. V gave up 6 bases and J gave up 6 bases, with 12 bases separating them. This CDR3 region has 12 residues. CDR3 residues: CASSRDRLEQYF. The CDR3 DNA reads as TGTGCCAGCAGCCGTGATAGACTCGAGCAGTACTTC.

J is TRBJ2-5 and V is TRBV7-9, with 7 bases lining up with TRBD2. CDR1 is SEHNR, CDR2 FQNEAQ, per germline (reference sequence). The CDR3 consists of 15 residues. J gave up 1 base and V 1 base, and 3 bases lay outside the gene matches. CDR3 DNA sequence: TGTGCCAGCAGCTTAGGGGGCGGGGGCCAAGAGACCCAGTACTTC. Its protein is CASSLGGGGQETQYF.

V is TRBV5-1 and J is TRBJ1-3; D perhaps matches TRBD1 (6 bases). Trimming shortened V by 4 bases and J by 0 bases, and 14 bases separated the two germline ends. Germline loops: CDR1 SGHRS, CDR2 YFSETQ. There are 16 residues in the CDR3. The CDR3 nucleotides read TGCGCCAGCAGCCCTGGACAGACCGTCTCTGGAAACACCATATATTTT. It encodes CASSPGQTVSGNTIYF.